This TCR beta chain is from a study of cytomegalovirus exposure and HLA in healthy donors. The wider study: Tens of millions of unique TCR sequences came from HLA-typed donors in an early release. General study findings and limits: Cytomegalovirus-associated TCR beta chains were listed, numbering around 150. For most TCR beta V segments, an earlier analysis put the productive rate at about 87% or about 30% of the time.

Note on this clone: No antigen is known for it.

60 Vbeta and 13 Jbeta primers were used in PCR. The repertoire was sequenced with immunoSEQ multiplex PCR; TCRdb's copy has only in-frame clones and lacks some. The top ten clones hold 2% to 2.5% of a sample with fewer than 200,000 clones, 55% to 75% of them seen once. V shed 0 bases and J shed 9 bases, with 9 bases lying between them. CDR3 length: 13 residues. CDR1 is LNHDA, CDR2 SQIVND, per germline (reference sequence). The sequence was obtained from a human donor in good health. Sequenced material: PBMCs. The chain uses TRBV19 and TRBJ2-1, with a possible D match to TRBD2 (5 bases). As DNA, the CDR3 is TGTGCCAGTAGTATAGATCGGGGTACTGAGCAGTTCTTC. Its translation: CASSIDRGTEQFF.